The T cell receptor beta chain under discussion was sequenced for a study of T cell repertoires in aging, cancer and after chemotherapy. The template was genomic DNA from peripheral blood, not RNA. Multiplex touch-down PCR with TRB-A/B primers amplified rearranged V-D-J TRB sequences. TCRdb redid the calling of the multiplex PCR reads with MiXCR, one entry per CDR3 protein. The data hold under 2,500 distinct CDR3 sequences, with 22% observed a single time. CDR3 length equals 20 residues. The V gene's germline CDR1 is LGHNT and CDR2 FRNRAP. V shed 2 bases and J 10 bases; nucleotides not matched to a gene: 23.

This TCR came from a human donor with a blood cancer. Sequencing was done on a sample of blood. The chain is built from TRBV12-5 and TRBJ2-3; 11 positions match TRBD2. This CDR3 is CASGLPPGQVLAGGGGAQYF. CDR3 DNA sequence: TGTGCTAGTGGTTTGCCACCGGGACAGGTTCTAGCGGGAGGCGGGGGGGCGCAGTATTTT.